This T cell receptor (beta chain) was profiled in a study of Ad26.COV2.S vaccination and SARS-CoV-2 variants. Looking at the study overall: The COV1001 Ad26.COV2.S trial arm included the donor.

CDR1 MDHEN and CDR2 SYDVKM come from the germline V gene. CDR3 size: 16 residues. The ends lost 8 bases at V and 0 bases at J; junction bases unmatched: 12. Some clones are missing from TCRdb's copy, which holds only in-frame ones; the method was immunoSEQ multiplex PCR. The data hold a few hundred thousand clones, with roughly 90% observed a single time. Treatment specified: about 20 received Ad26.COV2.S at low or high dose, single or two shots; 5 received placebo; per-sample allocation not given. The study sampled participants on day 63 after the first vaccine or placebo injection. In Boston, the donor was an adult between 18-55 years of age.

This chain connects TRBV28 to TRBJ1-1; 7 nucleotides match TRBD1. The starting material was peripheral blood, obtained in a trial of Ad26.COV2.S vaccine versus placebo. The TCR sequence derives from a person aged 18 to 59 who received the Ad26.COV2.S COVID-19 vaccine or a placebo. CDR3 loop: CASPPSQGVLNTEAFF. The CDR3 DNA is TGTGCCAGCCCCCCCTCCCAGGGGGTTTTGAACACTGAAGCTTTCTTT.